Given below is one T cell receptor (beta chain) in context. Naive CD8 T cells, phenotype CD8+CD4-CCR7+CD45RA+, were sorted. Germline V gene data show CDR1 as DFQATT and CDR2 as SNEGSKA (reference sequence). The junction had 13 bases not matched to a gene; V was cut back by 0 bases and J by 7 bases. This CDR3 is built from 17 residues. The data are from a study of molecular identifiers for immune sequencing clone quantification. Study-level information: RNA from approximately 20,000 or 100,000 naive CD8 cells was split five ways in replicates, with four sequenced.

The authors built bulk TCR libraries by previously described methods with listed TCR primers. TCRdb re-analysed the PCR reads in MiXCR, keeping a single row per CDR3 protein. The sample includes 550,000 to 750,000 distinct CDR3 sequences, just under 20% of them seen just once. The TCR was taken from a human donor in good health. Some libraries in this study had Jurkat cell RNA spiked in. Sequencing input: naive CD8+ T cells from blood, with Jurkat cell RNA spiked in. Subset: FACS-sorted CD8+CD4-CCR7+CD45RA+ naive T cells. The V and J genes are TRBV20-1 and TRBJ2-1; the match to TRBD1 covers 9 bases. The CDR3 here is CSARDFPGQGLGNEQFF. CDR3 in DNA: TGCAGTGCTAGAGATTTCCCGGGACAGGGTTTGGGGAATGAGCAGTTCTTC.